This T cell receptor beta chain comes out of a study of control samples from healthy donors and cancer patients. Libraries were prepared by immunoSEQ multiplex PCR; TCRdb keeps only in-frame clonotypes and omits some of them. The sample records about 270,000 clones, over 75% being singletons. The CDR3 loop spans 13 amino acids. The junction had 4 bases not matched to a gene; V was cut back by 2 bases and J by 7 bases. From germline, CDR1 is SGHKS and CDR2 YYEKEE (reference sequence). J is TRBJ1-2 and V is TRBV5-5; 8 nucleotides line up with TRBD1. What was sequenced was PBMCs. This receptor was taken from a woman aged 60-75 years with lung cancer. The CDR3 is CASSFGQGGGYTF. The CDR3 DNA reads as TGTGCCAGCAGCTTTGGACAGGGAGGTGGCTACACCTTC.